The source of this TCR beta chain is a study of CD8 T cells in ankylosing spondylitis. Study results and limitations: About 8 highly homologous variants made up a TCR beta motif, and this motif appeared characteristic of ankylosing spondylitis blood.

It was by quantitative 5'-RACE with molecular barcodes that TCR beta libraries were made. TCRdb itself ran the 5' RACE reads through MiXCR, one entry per CDR3 protein. The sample holds roughly 700,000 distinct CDR3 sequences, around a fifth seen once. A word on this clonotype: The antigen remains unidentified.

This sequence was found in a male donor with ankylosing spondylitis. What was sequenced was blood, either unsorted or a sorted T cell fraction (not recorded which).

The CDR3 nucleotides read TGTGCCAGCAGCTTCGGACACGTCTACGAGCAGTACTTC. Translation gives CASSFGHVYEQYF. The V call is TRBV5-5, the J call TRBJ2-7, with D possibly matching TRBD1 (5 bases). V lost 2 bases and J 3 bases, leaving 9 bases between the germline ends. Germline CDR1 and CDR2: SGHKS and YYEKEE (reference sequence). CDR3 length: 13 amino acids.